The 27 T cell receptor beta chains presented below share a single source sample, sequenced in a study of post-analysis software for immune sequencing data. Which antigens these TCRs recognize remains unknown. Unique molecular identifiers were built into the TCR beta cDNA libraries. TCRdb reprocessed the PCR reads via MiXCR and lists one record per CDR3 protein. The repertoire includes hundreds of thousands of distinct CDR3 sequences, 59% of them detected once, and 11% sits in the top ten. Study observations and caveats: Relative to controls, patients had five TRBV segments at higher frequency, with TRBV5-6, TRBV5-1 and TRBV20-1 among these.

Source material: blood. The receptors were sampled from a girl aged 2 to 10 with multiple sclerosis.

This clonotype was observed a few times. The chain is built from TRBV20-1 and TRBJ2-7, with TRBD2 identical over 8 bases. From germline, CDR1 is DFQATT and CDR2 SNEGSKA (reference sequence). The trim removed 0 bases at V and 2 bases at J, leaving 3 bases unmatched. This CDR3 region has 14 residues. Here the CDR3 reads CSARDGSGTYEQYF. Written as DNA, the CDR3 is TGCAGTGCTAGAGATGGTAGCGGGACCTACGAGCAGTACTTC.

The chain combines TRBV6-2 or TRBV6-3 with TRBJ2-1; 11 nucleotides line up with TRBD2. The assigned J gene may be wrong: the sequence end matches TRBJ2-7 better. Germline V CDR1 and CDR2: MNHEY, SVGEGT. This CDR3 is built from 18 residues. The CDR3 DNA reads TGTGCCAGCAGTTATCAGCTAGCGGGGGGCCCGGAGGAGAATGAGCAGTACGTC. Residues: CASSYQLAGGPEENEQYV.

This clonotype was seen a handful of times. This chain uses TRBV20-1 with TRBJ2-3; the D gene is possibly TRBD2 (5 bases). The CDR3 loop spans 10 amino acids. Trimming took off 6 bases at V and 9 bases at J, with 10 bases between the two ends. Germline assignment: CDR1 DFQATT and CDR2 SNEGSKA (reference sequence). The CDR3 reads CSAELGTQYF. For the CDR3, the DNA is TGCAGTGCGGAACTAGGAACGCAGTATTTT.

CDR3 DNA: TGTGCCAGCAGTTTAGGGAGGACAGGGGAATACGAGCAGTACTTC. Encoded protein: CASSLGRTGEYEQYF. This sequence joins TRBV27 and TRBJ2-7, with 9 bases matching TRBD1. V shed 2 bases and J 4 bases; nucleotides not matched to a gene: 6. Germline V gene sequence: CDR1 MNHEY, CDR2 SMNVEV (reference sequence). The CDR3 is made up of 15 amino acids.

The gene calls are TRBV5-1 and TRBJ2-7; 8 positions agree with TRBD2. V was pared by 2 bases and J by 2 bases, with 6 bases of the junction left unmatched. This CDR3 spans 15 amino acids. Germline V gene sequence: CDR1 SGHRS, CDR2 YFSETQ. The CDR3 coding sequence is TGCGCCAGCAGCTTAGCGTCTAGCGGGCCCTACGAGCAGTACTTC. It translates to CASSLASSGPYEQYF.

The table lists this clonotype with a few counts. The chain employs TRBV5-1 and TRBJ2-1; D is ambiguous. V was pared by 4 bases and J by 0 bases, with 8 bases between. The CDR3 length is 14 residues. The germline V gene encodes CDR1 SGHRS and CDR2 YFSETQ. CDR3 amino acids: CASSRASSYNEQFF. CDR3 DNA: TGCGCCAGCAGCCGGGCCAGCTCCTACAATGAGCAGTTCTTC.

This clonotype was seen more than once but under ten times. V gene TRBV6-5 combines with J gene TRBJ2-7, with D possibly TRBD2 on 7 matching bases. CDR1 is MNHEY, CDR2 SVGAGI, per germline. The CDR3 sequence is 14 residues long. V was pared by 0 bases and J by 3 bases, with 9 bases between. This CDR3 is CASSYSRGGYEQYF. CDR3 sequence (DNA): TGTGCCAGCAGTTACTCTAGGGGGGGCTACGAGCAGTACTTC.

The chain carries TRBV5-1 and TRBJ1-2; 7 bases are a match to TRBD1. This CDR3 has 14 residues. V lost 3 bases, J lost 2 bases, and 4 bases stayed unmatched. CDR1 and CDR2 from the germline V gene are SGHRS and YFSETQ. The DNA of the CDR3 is TGCGCCAGCAGCTCAACGGGACAGAACTATGGCTACACCTTC. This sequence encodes CASSSTGQNYGYTF.

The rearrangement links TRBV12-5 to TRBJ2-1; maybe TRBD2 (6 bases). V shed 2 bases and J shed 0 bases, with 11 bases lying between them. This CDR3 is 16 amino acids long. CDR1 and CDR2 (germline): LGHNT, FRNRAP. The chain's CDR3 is CASGLNRGSSYNEQFF. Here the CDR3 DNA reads TGTGCTAGTGGTTTGAATCGGGGGAGCTCCTACAATGAGCAGTTCTTC. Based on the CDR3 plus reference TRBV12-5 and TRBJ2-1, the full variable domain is DARVTQTPRHKVTEMGQEVTMRCQPILGHNTVFWYRQTMMQGLELLAYFRNRAPLDDSGMPKDRFSAEMPDATLATLKIQPSEPRDSAVYFCASGLNRGSSYNEQFFGPGTRLTVL.

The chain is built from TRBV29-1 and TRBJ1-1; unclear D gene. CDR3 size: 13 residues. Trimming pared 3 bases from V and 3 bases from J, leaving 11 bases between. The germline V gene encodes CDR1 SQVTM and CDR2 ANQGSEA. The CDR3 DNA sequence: TGCAGCGTTGACCGCGACTTGTACACTGAAGCTTTCTTT. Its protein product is CSVDRDLYTEAFF.

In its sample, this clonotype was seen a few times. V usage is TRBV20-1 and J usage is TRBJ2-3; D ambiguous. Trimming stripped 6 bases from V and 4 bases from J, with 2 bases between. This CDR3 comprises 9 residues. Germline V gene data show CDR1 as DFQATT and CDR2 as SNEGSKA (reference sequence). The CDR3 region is CSAADTQYF. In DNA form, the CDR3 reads TGCAGTGCCGCAGATACGCAGTATTTT.

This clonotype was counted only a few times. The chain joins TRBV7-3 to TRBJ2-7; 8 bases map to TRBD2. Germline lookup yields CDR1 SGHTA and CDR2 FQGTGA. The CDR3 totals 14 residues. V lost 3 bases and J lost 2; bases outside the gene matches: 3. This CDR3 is CASSLGTSPYEQYF. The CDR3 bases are TGTGCCAGCAGCTTGGGGACTAGTCCCTACGAGCAGTACTTC.

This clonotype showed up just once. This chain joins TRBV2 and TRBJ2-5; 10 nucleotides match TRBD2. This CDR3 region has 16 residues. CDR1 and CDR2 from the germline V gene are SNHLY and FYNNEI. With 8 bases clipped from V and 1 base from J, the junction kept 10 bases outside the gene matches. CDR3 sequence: CASSLRVAGGQETQYF. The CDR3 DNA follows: TGTGCCAGCTCCCTCCGGGTAGCGGGGGGCCAAGAGACCCAGTACTTC.

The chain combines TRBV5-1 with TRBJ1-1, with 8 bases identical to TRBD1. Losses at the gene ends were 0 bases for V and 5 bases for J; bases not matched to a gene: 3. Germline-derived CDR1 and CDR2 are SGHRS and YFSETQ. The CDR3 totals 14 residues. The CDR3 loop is CASSLVRGRTEAFF. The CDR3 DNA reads TGCGCCAGCAGCTTGGTCAGGGGGCGAACTGAAGCTTTCTTT. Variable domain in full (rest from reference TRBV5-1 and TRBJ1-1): KAGVTQTPRYLIKTRGQQVTLSCSPISGHRSVSWYQQTPGQGLQFLFEYFSETQRNKGNFPGRFSGRQFSNSRSEMNVSTLELGDSALYLCASSLVRGRTEAFFGQGTRLTVV.

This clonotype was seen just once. The CDR3 DNA reads as TGTGCCAGCAGCCGGTCCCTCCTCTACAATGAGCAGTTCTTC. Translation gives CASSRSLLYNEQFF. This sequence joins TRBV7-2 and TRBJ2-1; D call uncertain. With 5 bases removed from V and 3 bases from J, the gap between germline ends came to 11 bases. This CDR3 contains 14 residues. Germline V CDR1 and CDR2: SGHTA, FQGNSA.

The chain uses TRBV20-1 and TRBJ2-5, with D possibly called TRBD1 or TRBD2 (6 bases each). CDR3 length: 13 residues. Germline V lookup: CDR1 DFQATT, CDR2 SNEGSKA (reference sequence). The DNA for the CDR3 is TGCAGCCCTGGGGGGCCACACCAAGAGACCCAGTACTTC. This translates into CSPGGPHQETQYF.

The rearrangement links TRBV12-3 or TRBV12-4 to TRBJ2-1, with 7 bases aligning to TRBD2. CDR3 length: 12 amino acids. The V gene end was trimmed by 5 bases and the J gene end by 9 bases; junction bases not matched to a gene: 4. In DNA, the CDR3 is TGTGCCAGCAGTCCACTAGCGTTTGAGCAGTTCTTC. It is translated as CASSPLAFEQFF.

The DNA for the CDR3 is TGCGCCAGCAGCATACCTCCGGGACAGGGAGGGAGCTCCTACAATGAGCAGTTCTTC. Translation gives CASSIPPGQGGSSYNEQFF. The rearrangement joins TRBV5-1 to TRBJ2-1; the match to TRBD1 covers 9 bases. The junction had 14 bases not matched to a gene; V was cut back by 4 bases and J by 0 bases. Germline lookup yields CDR1 SGHRS and CDR2 YFSETQ. The CDR3 has 19 residues. Looking up the rest from reference TRBV5-1 and TRBJ2-1 gives the full variable domain: KAGVTQTPRYLIKTRGQQVTLSCSPISGHRSVSWYQQTPGQGLQFLFEYFSETQRNKGNFPGRFSGRQFSNSRSEMNVSTLELGDSALYLCASSIPPGQGGSSYNEQFFGPGTRLTVL.

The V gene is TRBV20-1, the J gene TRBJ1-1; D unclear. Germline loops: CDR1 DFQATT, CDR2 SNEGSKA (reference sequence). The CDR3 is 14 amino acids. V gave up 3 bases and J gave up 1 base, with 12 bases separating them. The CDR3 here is CSARVGHPNTEAFF. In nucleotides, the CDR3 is TGCAGTGCTAGGGTAGGCCACCCGAACACTGAAGCTTTCTTT.

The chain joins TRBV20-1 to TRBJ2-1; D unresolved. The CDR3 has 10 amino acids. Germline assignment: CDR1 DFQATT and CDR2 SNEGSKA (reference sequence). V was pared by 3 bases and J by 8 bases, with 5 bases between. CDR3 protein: CSASGDEQFF. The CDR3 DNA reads TGCAGTGCTAGTGGAGATGAGCAGTTCTTC.

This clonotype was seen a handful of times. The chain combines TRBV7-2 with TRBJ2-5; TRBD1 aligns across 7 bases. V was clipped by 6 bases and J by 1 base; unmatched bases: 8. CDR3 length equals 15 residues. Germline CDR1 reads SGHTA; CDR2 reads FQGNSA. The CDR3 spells CASRTLTGSQETQYF. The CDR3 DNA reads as TGTGCCAGCAGGACACTGACAGGGTCCCAAGAGACCCAGTACTTC.

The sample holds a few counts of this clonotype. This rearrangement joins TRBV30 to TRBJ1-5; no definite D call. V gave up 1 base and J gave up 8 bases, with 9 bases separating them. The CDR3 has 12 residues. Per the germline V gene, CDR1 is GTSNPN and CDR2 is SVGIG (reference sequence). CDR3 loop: CAWSEGVEPQHF. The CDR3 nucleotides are TGTGCCTGGAGTGAGGGAGTTGAGCCCCAGCATTTT.

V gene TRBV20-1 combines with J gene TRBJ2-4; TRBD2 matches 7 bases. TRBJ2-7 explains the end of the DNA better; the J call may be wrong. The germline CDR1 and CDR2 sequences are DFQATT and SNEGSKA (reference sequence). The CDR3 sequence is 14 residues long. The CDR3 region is CSARDRGGRSEQYF. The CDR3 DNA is TGCAGTGCTAGAGATAGGGGCGGGAGATCCGAGCAGTACTTC.

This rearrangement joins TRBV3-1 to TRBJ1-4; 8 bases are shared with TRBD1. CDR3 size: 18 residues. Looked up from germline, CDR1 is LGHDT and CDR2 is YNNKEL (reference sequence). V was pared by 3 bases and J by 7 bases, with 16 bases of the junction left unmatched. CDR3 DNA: TGTGCCAGCAGCCAGGACCGGGACAGGTCTTCGTTTGGTGAAAAACTGTTTTTT. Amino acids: CASSQDRDRSSFGEKLFF.

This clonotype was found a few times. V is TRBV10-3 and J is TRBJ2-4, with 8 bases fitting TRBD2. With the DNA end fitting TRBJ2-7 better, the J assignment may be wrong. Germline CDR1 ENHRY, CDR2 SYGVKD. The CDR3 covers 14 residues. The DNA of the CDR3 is TGTGCCATCAGTTCGGGACTAGATGGATACGAGCAGTACTTC. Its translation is CAISSGLDGYEQYF.

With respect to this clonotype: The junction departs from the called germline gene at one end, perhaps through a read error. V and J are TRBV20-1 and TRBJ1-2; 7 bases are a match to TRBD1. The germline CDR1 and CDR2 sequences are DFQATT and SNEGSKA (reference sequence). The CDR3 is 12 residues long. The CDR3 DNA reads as TGCAGTGCTAGCCAGGGGGACTATGGTTACACCTTC. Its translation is CSASQGDYGYTF.

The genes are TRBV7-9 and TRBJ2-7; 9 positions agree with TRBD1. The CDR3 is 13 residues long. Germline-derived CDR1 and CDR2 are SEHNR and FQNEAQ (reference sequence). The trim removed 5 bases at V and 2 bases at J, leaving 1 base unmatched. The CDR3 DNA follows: TGTGCCAGCAGCCGGACAGGGGCCTACGAGCAGTACTTC. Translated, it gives CASSRTGAYEQYF.